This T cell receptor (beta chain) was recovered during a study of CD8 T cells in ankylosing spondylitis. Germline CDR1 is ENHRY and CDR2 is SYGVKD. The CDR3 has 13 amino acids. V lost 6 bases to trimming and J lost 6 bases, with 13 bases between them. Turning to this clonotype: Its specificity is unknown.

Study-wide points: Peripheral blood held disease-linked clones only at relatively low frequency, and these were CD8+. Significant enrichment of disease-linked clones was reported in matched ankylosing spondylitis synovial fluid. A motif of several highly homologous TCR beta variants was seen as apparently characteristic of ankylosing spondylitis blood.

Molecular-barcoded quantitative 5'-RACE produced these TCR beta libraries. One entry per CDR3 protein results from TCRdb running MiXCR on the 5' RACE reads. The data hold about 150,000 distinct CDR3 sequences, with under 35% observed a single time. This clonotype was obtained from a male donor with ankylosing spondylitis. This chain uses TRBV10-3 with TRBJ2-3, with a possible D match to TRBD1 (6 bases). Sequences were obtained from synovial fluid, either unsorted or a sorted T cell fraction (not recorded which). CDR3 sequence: CAISRTAPDTQYF. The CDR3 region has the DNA TGTGCCATCAGCCGGACAGCCCCGGATACGCAGTATTTT.